Listed below are T cell receptor beta chains from one sample, sequenced in a study of T cells after yellow fever vaccination. TCRdb re-analysed the 5' RACE reads in MiXCR, keeping a single row per CDR3 protein. The sample yields about 260,000 distinct CDR3 sequences, about an eighth seen once. Source: CD4+ T cells sorted from PBMCs, taken 45 days after the yellow fever booster vaccination. Receptor source: a young man who received the YFV17D yellow fever vaccine. CDR3s include the opening cysteine and the closing phenylalanine or tryptophan. A D gene is named only where the DNA matches it firmly. Expanded clones are given a class, and other clones once, few, many or no size at all.

clone size: few; J gene: TRBJ2-7; D gene: -; V gene: TRBV5-6; CDR3 protein: CASSLVTTSRGEQYF; CDR3 DNA: TGTGCCAGCAGCTTGGTTACGACCTCCCGGGGGGAGCAGTACTTC
clone size: few; J gene: TRBJ2-2; D gene: -; V gene: TRBV10-3; CDR3 protein: CATRFRTGELFF; CDR3 DNA: TGTGCCACCCGTTTCCGAACCGGGGAGCTGTTTTTT
clone size: -; J gene: TRBJ2-5; D gene: -; V gene: TRBV27; CDR3 protein: CASGIRGTWETQYF; CDR3 DNA: TGTGCCAGCGGAATCAGGGGTACCTGGGAGACCCAGTACTTC
clone size: -; J gene: TRBJ1-2; D gene: -; V gene: TRBV5-1; CDR3 protein: CASSPFSRGGANYGYTF; CDR3 DNA: TGCGCCAGCAGCCCGTTCTCCCGAGGGGGAGCTAACTATGGCTACACCTTC
clone size: few; J gene: TRBJ2-2; D gene: -; V gene: TRBV6-1; CDR3 protein: CASSEVRAAGGELFF; CDR3 DNA: TGTGCCAGCAGTGAGGTTAGGGCAGCGGGCGGGGAGCTGTTTTTT
clone size: many; J gene: TRBJ2-1; D gene: -; V gene: TRBV5-6; CDR3 protein: CASSFSGLSYNEQFF; CDR3 DNA: TGTGCCAGCAGCTTTTCCGGACTAAGCTACAATGAGCAGTTCTTC
clone size: few; J gene: TRBJ2-7; D gene: TRBD2; V gene: TRBV12-3/TRBV12-4; CDR3 protein: CASSLRRERTSGYEQYF; CDR3 DNA: TGTGCCAGCAGTCTAAGGAGGGAGAGGACTAGCGGTTACGAGCAGTACTTC
clone size: few; J gene: TRBJ2-3; D gene: TRBD2; V gene: TRBV18; CDR3 protein: CASSPRLATTDTQYF; CDR3 DNA: TGTGCCAGCTCACCACGACTAGCAACCACAGATACGCAGTATTTT
clone size: -; J gene: TRBJ2-5; D gene: -; V gene: TRBV5-5; CDR3 protein: CASSEAPYGVAETQYF; CDR3 DNA: TGTGCCAGCAGCGAAGCACCCTATGGAGTGGCAGAGACCCAGTACTTC
clone size: -; J gene: TRBJ2-1; D gene: -; V gene: TRBV7-9; CDR3 protein: CASSSGGNEQFF; CDR3 DNA: TGTGCCAGCAGCTCCGGGGGCAATGAGCAGTTCTTC
clone size: -; J gene: TRBJ2-1; D gene: -; V gene: TRBV6-2/TRBV6-3; CDR3 protein: CASSYSTGNEQFF; CDR3 DNA: TGTGCCAGCAGTTACTCGACAGGCAATGAGCAGTTCTTC
clone size: few; J gene: TRBJ2-7; D gene: -; V gene: TRBV12-3/TRBV12-4; CDR3 protein: CASTPILGDEQYF; CDR3 DNA: TGTGCCAGCACCCCAATTTTGGGCGACGAGCAGTACTTC
clone size: few; J gene: TRBJ2-7; D gene: -; V gene: TRBV10-3; CDR3 protein: CAISESTSSYEQYF; CDR3 DNA: TGTGCCATCAGTGAGTCCACCAGCTCCTACGAGCAGTACTTC